This note documents a single T cell receptor (beta chain) sequence. Its antigen has not been determined. Per-base qualities were not stored, and no clone one base away is much larger. Spanning cysteine to phenylalanine, the CDR3 consists of 12 amino acids. The read is trimmed to its CDR3 DNA, 36 bases read in frame from base 1. V loses 4 bases, J loses 2 bases, and the germline ends lie 6 bases apart. The germline V gene sets CDR1 to MNHEY and CDR2 to SVGEGT. The data derive from a study of T cell responses to AZD1222 COVID-19 vaccine (dated by TCRdb to the early 2020s). For context, the study as a whole: Because spike-specific TCR depth and breadth did not differ between the two schedules, AZD1222 recipients who got a second dose at roughly 4 weeks were pooled with those who got a second dose at roughly 12 weeks. TCR sequencing covered more than 230 trial participants: around 210 given two doses of AZD1222 and about 26 given two doses of MenACWY control vaccine. Enrollment into the trials was organized by age into subgroups of 18-55, 56-69 and 70-plus years, and those subgroups contained approximately 160, 26 and 62 TCR-sequenced participants, respectively. General findings and caveats noted by the study authors: No day 14 peak-response samples were available, so repertoires were characterized only after the peak T cell response. The 56-69-year group was small, and its depth increase did not reach significance, likely because of low power. Only 5 to 7 AZD1222 recipients were SARS-CoV-2 seropositive at baseline, limiting conclusions about previously exposed vaccinees. Participants were mostly white British and included more females than males, and it was suggested by the authors that clonal diversity may have been underestimated. Vaccine-associated CD4 TCRs spanned the whole spike protein, with dominant responses in regions 160-218 and 743-854. After two AZD1222 doses, both the breadth and the depth of spike-specific TCRs were significantly higher than at day 0 and than in MenACWY recipients. Nearly half of unique spike-specific TCRs reportedly recognized epitopes outside regions mutated in the B.1.351 and B.1.1.7 variants.

The CDR3 regions of human TCRbeta chains were analyzed by immunosequencing. On the authors' methods: Repertoire TCRs were checked for matches against a reference library of SARS-CoV-2-specific TCRs that had been generated using the MIRA antigen-specificity platform. Breadth was defined as the fraction of unique TCRs that were SARS-CoV-2-associated, and depth was defined as the fraction of total T cells that were SARS-CoV-2-associated. Each spike-specific TCR was assigned to its reactive spike region and to a CD4 or CD8 class using the MIRA data. Log10-transformed breadth and depth values were compared by one-way ANOVA with Sidak's multiple comparisons tests. In TCRdb, the immuneACCESS table is reduced to in-frame sequences with V and J assigned. These tables do not hold every clone; where another copy was compared, an unresolved V gene accounts for under half, and the others remain unexplained. That table is the source of V, J and clone size, and D and trimming were worked out from the DNA. The sample includes roughly 190,000 clones, with roughly 93% observed a single time. The top ten clones comprise roughly 3.9% of the sample.

What the time point label conveys for this sample: baseline before first vaccination. Samples from vaccinated people were obtained from the UK trials COV001 and COV002, which included a single-blind randomized controlled phase 2/3 trial of AZD1222 (ChAdOx1 nCoV-19) in healthy adults. For TCRbeta chain sequencing, PBMC samples were collected from trial participants at day 0 and at day 28 after the second dose. The rearranged segments are TRBV6-2 or TRBV6-3 and TRBJ2-7; too little of a D gene remains to name it. The source was peripheral blood, collected on day 0 of AZD1222 vaccination. This TCR was recovered from an adult in good health. DNA sequence: TGTGCCAGCAGTTTGCAGGCCTACGAGCAGTACTTC. This sequence encodes CASSLQAYEQYF.